This T cell receptor (beta chain) comes out of a study of blood T cells in healthy people across ages. The second PCR ran about 6 to 12 cycles with a sample-barcoded 5' primer and J-beta primers. Individual samples furnished no less than 2.5 million CDR3-containing paired-end reads apiece. TCRdb re-called the 5' RACE reads through MiXCR, storing one row per CDR3 protein. Among about 800,000 distinct CDR3 sequences listed, about 46% were seen once. The CDR3 runs to 14 residues. Germline assignment: CDR1 MNHEY and CDR2 SVGAGI. The receptor was isolated from a man older than 75 in good health. Sequenced input: blood. V usage is TRBV6-5 and J usage is TRBJ2-7, with 7 bases lining up with TRBD1. The end of the DNA is better explained by TRBJ2-4, so the J call may be wrong. The CDR3 region has the DNA TGTGCCAGCAGACAGGGGCTGAACACGGACATTCAGTACTTC. Translating it yields CASRQGLNTDIQYF.